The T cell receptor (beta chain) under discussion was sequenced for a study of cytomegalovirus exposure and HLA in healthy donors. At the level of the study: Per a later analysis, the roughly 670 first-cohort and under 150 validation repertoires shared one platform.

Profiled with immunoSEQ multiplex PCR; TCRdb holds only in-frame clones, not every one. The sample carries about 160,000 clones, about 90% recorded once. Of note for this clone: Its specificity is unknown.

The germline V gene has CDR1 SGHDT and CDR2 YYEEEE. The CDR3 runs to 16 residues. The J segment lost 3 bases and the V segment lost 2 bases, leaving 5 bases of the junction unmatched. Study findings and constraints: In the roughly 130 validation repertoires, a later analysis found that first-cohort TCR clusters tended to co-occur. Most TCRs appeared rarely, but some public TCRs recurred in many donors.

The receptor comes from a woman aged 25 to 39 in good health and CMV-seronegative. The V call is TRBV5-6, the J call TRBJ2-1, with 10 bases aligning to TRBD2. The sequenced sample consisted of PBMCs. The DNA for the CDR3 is TGTGCCAGCAGCTTTAGGACTAGCGGATTCTACAATGAGCAGTTCTTC. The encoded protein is CASSFRTSGFYNEQFF. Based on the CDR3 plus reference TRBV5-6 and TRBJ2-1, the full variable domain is DAGVTQSPTHLIKTRGQQVTLRCSPKSGHDTVSWYQQALGQGPQFIFQYYEEEERQRGNFPDRFSGHQFPNYSSELNVNALLLGDSALYLCASSFRTSGFYNEQFFGPGTRLTVL.